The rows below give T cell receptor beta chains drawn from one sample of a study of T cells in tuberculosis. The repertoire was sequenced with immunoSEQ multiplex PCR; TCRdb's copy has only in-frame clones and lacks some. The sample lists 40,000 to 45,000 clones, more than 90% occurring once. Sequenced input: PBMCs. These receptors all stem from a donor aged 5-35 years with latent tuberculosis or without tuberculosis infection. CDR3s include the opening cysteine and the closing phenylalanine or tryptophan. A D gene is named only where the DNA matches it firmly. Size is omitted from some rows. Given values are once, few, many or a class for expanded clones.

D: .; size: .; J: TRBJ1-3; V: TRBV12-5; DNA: TGTGCTAGTGGTTTGCATCCGGCAGGGCTTAGCTCTGGAAACACCATATATTTT; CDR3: CASGLHPAGLSSGNTIYF
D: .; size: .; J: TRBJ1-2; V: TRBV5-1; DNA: TGCGCCAGCAGCGGGGGCACCGGGATTGGGGACCGCTATGGCTACACCTTC; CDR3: CASSGGTGIGDRYGYTF
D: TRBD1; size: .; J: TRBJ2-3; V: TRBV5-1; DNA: TGCGCCAGCAGGTCTACAGGGGTCAACACAGATACGCAGTATTTT; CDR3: CASRSTGVNTDTQYF
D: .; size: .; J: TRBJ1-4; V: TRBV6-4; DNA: TGTGCCAGCAGTGACTCGAATTCTGGAGTTCTGTTTTTT; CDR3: CASSDSNSGVLFF
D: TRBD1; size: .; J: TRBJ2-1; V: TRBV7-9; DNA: TGTGCCAGCAGCTTAGGTTGGGACAGGGAGTACAATGAGCAGTTCTTC; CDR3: CASSLGWDREYNEQFF
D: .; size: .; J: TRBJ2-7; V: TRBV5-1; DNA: TGCGCCAGCAGCTTGACCGGGGACTACGAGCAGTACTTC; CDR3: CASSLTGDYEQYF
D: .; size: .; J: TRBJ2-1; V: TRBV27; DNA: TGTGCCAGCAACTGGGGGGGCCACAATGAGCAGTTCTTC; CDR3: CASNWGGHNEQFF
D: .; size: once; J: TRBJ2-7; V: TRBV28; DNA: TGTGCCAGCATCAGCGAGAGCTCCTACGAGCAGTACTTC; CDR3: CASISESSYEQYF
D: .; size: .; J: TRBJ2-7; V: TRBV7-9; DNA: TGTGCCAGCAGCCCAGACAGACTCTACGAGCAGTACTTC; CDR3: CASSPDRLYEQYF
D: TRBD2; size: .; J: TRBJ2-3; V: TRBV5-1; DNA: TGCGCCAGCAGCAAAGCGGGAGAAGGGACAGATACGCAGTATTTT; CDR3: CASSKAGEGTDTQYF
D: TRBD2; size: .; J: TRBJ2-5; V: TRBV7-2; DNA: TGTGCCAGCAGCATAGCCGTAGCGGAGCGGGGGGGGGAGACCCAGTACTTC; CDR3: CASSIAVAERGGETQYF
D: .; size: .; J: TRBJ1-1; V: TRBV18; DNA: TGTGCCAGCTCACTGTTGACAGCTTTGAACACTGAAGCTTTCTTT; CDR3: CASSLLTALNTEAFF
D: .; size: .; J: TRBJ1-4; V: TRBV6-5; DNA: TGTGCCAGCAGTTATGTCTTCCAATCGAGTGAAAAACTGTTTTTT; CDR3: CASSYVFQSSEKLFF
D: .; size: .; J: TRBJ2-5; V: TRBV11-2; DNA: TGTGCCAGCAGCTTACAGGTCCAAGAGACCCAGTACTTC; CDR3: CASSLQVQETQYF
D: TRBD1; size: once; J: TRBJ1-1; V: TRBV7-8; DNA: TGTGCCAGCAGACCGATTGACAGGGGAAGGAGCACTGAAGCTTTCTTT; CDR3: CASRPIDRGRSTEAFF
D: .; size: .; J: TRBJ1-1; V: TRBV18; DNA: TGTGCCAGCTCACCAGGAGGGGCCCTCACTGAAGCTTTCTTT; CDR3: CASSPGGALTEAFF
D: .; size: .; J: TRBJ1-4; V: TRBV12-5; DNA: TGTGCTAGTGGTTTGGACAGGGTCTCTGGTGAAAAACTGTTTTTT; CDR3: CASGLDRVSGEKLFF
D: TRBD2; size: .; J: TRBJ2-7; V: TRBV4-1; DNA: TGCGCCAGCAGCCAAGAACAGCGGGGGGACTCCTACGAGCAGTACTTC; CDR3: CASSQEQRGDSYEQYF